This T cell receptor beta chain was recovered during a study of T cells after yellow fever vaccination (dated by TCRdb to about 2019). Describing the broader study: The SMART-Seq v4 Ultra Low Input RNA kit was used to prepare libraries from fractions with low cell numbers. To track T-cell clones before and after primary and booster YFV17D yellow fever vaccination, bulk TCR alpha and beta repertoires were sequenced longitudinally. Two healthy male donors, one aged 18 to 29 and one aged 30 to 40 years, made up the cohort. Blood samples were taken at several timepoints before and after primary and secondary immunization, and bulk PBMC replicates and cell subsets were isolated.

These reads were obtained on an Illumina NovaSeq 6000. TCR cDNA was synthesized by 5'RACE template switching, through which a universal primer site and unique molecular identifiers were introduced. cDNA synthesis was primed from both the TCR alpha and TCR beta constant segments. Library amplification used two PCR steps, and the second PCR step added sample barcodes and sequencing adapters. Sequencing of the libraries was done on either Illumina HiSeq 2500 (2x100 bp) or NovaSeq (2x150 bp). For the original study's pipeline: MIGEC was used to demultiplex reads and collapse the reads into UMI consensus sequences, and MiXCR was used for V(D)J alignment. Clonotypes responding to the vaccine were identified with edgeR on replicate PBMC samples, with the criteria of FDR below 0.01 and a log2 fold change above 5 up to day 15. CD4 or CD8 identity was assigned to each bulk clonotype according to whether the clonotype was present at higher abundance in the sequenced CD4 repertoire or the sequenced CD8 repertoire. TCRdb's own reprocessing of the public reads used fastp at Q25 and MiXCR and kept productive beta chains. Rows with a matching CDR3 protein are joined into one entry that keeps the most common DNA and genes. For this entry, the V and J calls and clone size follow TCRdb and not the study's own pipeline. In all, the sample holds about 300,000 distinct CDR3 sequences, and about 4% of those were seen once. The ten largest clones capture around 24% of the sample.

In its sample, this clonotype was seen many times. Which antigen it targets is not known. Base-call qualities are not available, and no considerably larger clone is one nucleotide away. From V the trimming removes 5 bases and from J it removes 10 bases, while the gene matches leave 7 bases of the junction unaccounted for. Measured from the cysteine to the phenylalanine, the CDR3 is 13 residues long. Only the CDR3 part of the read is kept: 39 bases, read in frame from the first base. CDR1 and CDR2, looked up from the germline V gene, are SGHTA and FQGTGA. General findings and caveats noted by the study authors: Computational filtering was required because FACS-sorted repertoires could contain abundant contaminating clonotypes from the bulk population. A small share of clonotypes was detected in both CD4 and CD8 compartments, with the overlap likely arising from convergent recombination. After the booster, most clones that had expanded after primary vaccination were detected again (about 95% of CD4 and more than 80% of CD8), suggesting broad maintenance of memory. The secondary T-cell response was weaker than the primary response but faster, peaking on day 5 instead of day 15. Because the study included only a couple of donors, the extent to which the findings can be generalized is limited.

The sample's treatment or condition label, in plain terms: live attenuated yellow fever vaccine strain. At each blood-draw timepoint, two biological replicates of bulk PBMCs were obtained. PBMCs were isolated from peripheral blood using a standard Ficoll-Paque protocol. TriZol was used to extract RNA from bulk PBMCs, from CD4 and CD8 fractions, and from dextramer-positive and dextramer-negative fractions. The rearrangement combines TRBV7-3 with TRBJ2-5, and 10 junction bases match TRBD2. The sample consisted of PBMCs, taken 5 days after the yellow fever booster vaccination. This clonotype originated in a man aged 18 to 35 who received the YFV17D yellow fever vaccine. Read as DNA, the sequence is TGTGCCAGCAGCAGGACTAGCGGAAAGTTCCAGTACTTC. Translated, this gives CASSRTSGKFQYF.